This TCR beta chain was captured in a study of blood T cell repertoires in COVID-19. TCRdb's copy holds only in-frame clones and misses some; the assay was immunoSEQ multiplex PCR. The sample lists about 200,000 clones; approximately 86% were seen once. The CDR3 is made up of 12 amino acids. The ends were cut back, 4 bases at V and 14 bases at J, with 15 bases in the middle. Germline CDR1 reads SGHAT; CDR2 reads FQDESV (reference sequence). V gene TRBV11-1 combines with J gene TRBJ2-1; D is perhaps TRBD2 (5 bases). The clonotype originates from a man aged 55 to 70 with acute or convalescent COVID-19. The sequenced material came from peripheral blood. CDR3 nucleotide sequence: TGTGCCAGCAGCTCACCCGGGGAAGCGGAGTTCTTC. Protein: CASSSPGEAEFF.